This T cell receptor (beta chain) comes out of a study of T cell changes during pregnancy in multiple sclerosis. V lost 0 bases and J lost 2, with 10 bases in between. The CDR3 totals 15 residues. The germline CDR1 and CDR2 sequences are LNHNV and YYDKDF (reference sequence). Measured with immunoSEQ multiplex PCR; TCRdb has only the in-frame clones, and not every one. This sample carries some 110,000 clones, 92% of them seen once, and the ten largest clones take more than 1.5%. The table lists this clone with a count of one. The specimen was peripheral blood, collected in the third trimester of pregnancy. The chain couples TRBV15 to TRBJ1-1; D uncertain. This clonotype was obtained from a female donor with multiple sclerosis, enrolled in a pregnancy study. CDR3 protein: CATSRDRTPNTEAFF. DNA of the CDR3: TGTGCCACCAGCAGAGATCGGACTCCCAACACTGAAGCTTTCTTT.